A single sample is the source of the 18 T cell receptor beta chains below, sequenced in a study of early T cells in non-severe SARS-CoV-2 infection. TCRdb ran MiXCR on the 5' RACE reads and lists one entry per CDR3 protein. Of roughly 42,000 distinct CDR3 sequences in the sample, 12% were seen once. The sample comprised whole blood. The receptors were sampled from an adult who was a healthcare worker with PCR-confirmed SARS-CoV-2 infection or an uninfected control (not recorded which).

The chain combines TRBV20-1 with TRBJ2-2; 10 bases are shared with TRBD2. The CDR3 is 18 residues long. Germline V gene lookup returns CDR1 DFQATT and CDR2 SNEGSKA (reference sequence). With 4 bases clipped from V and 0 bases from J, the junction kept 11 bases outside the gene matches. In DNA form, the CDR3 reads TGCAGTGCTAAAAATCCAGCGAGCGGGAGGGCGAACACCGGGGAGCTGTTTTTT. Translation gives CSAKNPASGRANTGELFF.

This clonotype was observed a single time. V gene TRBV7-8 combines with J gene TRBJ1-2, with a tentative D call TRBD1 (6 bases). The CDR3 covers 16 residues. Looked up from germline, CDR1 is SGHVS and CDR2 is FQNEAQ. V lost 8 bases and J lost 2, with 21 bases in between. The CDR3: CASHRHGGLSNYGYTF. CDR3 DNA sequence: TGTGCCAGCCACCGCCACGGGGGGCTCTCGAACTATGGCTACACCTTC.

This clonotype was detected only a few times. The V gene is TRBV12-3 or TRBV12-4, the J gene TRBJ1-1; D call uncertain. The CDR3 contains 14 residues. The CDR3 is CACFSGGMNTEAFF. For the CDR3, the DNA is TGTGCATGTTTTTCGGGAGGGATGAACACTGAAGCTTTCTTT.

There are a few counts of this clonotype. The gene calls are TRBV6-6 and TRBJ1-2; D possibly corresponds to TRBD1 (5 bases). The CDR3 covers 14 residues. V dropped 6 bases and J dropped 7 bases, with 18 bases sitting between them. Germline V gene data show CDR1 as MNHNY and CDR2 as SVGAGI (reference sequence). The CDR3, as DNA: TGTGCCAGCAGGCCAACCGGGACGGTCTTTGGCTACACCTTC. Protein sequence: CASRPTGTVFGYTF.

The J gene is TRBJ1-1, the V gene TRBV3-1, with D unresolved. CDR3 length: 14 residues. Germline V gene sequence: CDR1 LGHDT, CDR2 YNNKEL (reference sequence). Trimming cost V 1 base and J 1 base, with 7 bases left between them. CDR3 protein: CASSQGAKNTEAFF. CDR3 DNA: TGTGCCAGCAGCCAAGGGGCGAAGAACACTGAAGCTTTCTTT.

This clonotype was counted only a few times. The chain recombines TRBV6-5 with TRBJ2-2; D remains unclear. With 0 bases removed from V and 8 bases from J, the gap between germline ends came to 10 bases. The CDR3 totals 14 residues. The germline V gene has CDR1 MNHEY and CDR2 SVGAGI. CDR3 loop: CASSYSKGSGELFF. The CDR3 nucleotides read TGTGCCAGCAGTTACTCGAAAGGGTCTGGGGAGCTGTTTTTT.

There are many counts of this clonotype. J is TRBJ2-4 and V is TRBV3-1; possibly TRBD2 for D (5 bases). Per the germline V gene, CDR1 is LGHDT and CDR2 is YNNKEL (reference sequence). The ends were cut back, 1 base at V and 9 bases at J, with 16 bases in the middle. This CDR3 region has 15 residues. The CDR3 region has the DNA TGTGCCAGCAGCCAAGGCCTAGGGAGTACGAGCATTCAGTACTTC. It is translated as CASSQGLGSTSIQYF. Based on the CDR3 plus reference TRBV3-1 and TRBJ2-4, the full variable domain is DTAVSQTPKYLVTQMGNDKSIKCEQNLGHDTMYWYKQDSKKFLKIMFSYNNKELIINETVPNRFSPKSPDKAHLNLHINSLELGDSAVYFCASSQGLGSTSIQYFGAGTRLSVL.

In its sample, this clonotype was seen many times. The CDR3 DNA reads TGTGCCAGCAGACAACAGGGAATGGAGCAGTACTTC. Translation gives CASRQQGMEQYF. The chain couples TRBV28 to TRBJ2-7; D may be TRBD1 (6 bases). The CDR3 consists of 12 residues. In germline, CDR1 is MDHEN, CDR2 SYDVKM. V was trimmed by 6 bases and J by 7 bases, leaving 13 bases between them.

This clonotype was detected many times. The gene calls are TRBV2 and TRBJ2-1; 7 nucleotides line up with TRBD1. Trimming removed 6 bases from V and 14 bases from J; junction bases left unmatched: 7. Germline loops: CDR1 SNHLY, CDR2 FYNNEI. This CDR3 is 11 amino acids long. The CDR3 spells CASRTGFGEFF. CDR3 DNA sequence: TGTGCCAGCAGGACAGGGTTCGGCGAGTTCTTC.

The J gene is TRBJ2-7, the V gene TRBV7-3, with D uncertain. Germline V gene sequence: CDR1 SGHTA, CDR2 FQGTGA. V was cut by 3 bases and J by 4 bases, with 10 bases left in between. This CDR3 is built from 13 residues. CDR3 in amino acids: CASSFAKGYEQYF. CDR3 DNA sequence: TGTGCCAGCAGCTTTGCTAAGGGATACGAGCAGTACTTC.

The rearrangement uses TRBV2 and TRBJ2-3, with 8 positions matching TRBD2. V was clipped by 8 bases and J by 0 bases; unmatched bases: 7. CDR1 is SNHLY and CDR2 is FYNNEI in the germline V gene. This CDR3 is 15 amino acids long. CDR3 sequence: CASWASGLSTDTQYF. The CDR3 nucleotides are TGTGCCAGCTGGGCTAGCGGGCTTAGCACAGATACGCAGTATTTT.

DNA of the CDR3: TGCGCCAGCAGCCACATAAGCGGGGGGCTCTACAATGAGCAGTTCTTC. Protein product: CASSHISGGLYNEQFF. The V call is TRBV4-1, the J call TRBJ2-1; 9 nucleotides agree with TRBD2. This CDR3 contains 16 residues. The J segment lost 3 bases and the V segment lost 3 bases, leaving 6 bases of the junction unmatched. Germline V gene lookup returns CDR1 MGHRA and CDR2 YSYEKL.

This clonotype showed up many times. The chain carries TRBV9 and TRBJ2-1; 13 bases line up with TRBD2. The J segment lost 8 bases and the V segment lost 4 bases, leaving 9 bases of the junction unmatched. This CDR3 region has 16 residues. Germline CDR1 reads SGDLS; CDR2 reads YYNGEE. As DNA, the CDR3 is TGTGCCAGCAGCCTCAGGACTAGCGGGAGAATTGATGAGCAGTTCTTC. Protein sequence: CASSLRTSGRIDEQFF.

V usage is TRBV5-6 and J usage is TRBJ1-2; D possibly corresponds to TRBD1 (5 bases). This CDR3 contains 15 residues. Germline CDR1 reads SGHDT; CDR2 reads YYEEEE. V dropped 0 bases and J dropped 6 bases, with 15 bases sitting between them. CDR3 sequence reads: CASSLVGTTAHGYTF. The CDR3 coding sequence is TGTGCCAGCAGCTTGGTCGGGACTACCGCGCATGGCTACACCTTC. The variable domain in full, completed from reference TRBV5-6 and TRBJ1-2, reads DAGVTQSPTHLIKTRGQQVTLRCSPKSGHDTVSWYQQALGQGPQFIFQYYEEEERQRGNFPDRFSGHQFPNYSSELNVNALLLGDSALYLCASSLVGTTAHGYTFGSGTRLTVV.

This clonotype was seen more than once but under ten times. The CDR3 DNA sequence: TGTGCCAGCAGCTTAAGAGCGGGACTAGCGCCCACCGGGGAGCTGTTTTTT. Its translation: CASSLRAGLAPTGELFF. The chain carries TRBV5-5 and TRBJ2-2; 10 positions agree with TRBD2. The germline V gene encodes CDR1 SGHKS and CDR2 YYEKEE (reference sequence). This CDR3 spans 17 amino acids. The J segment lost 4 bases and the V segment lost 2 bases, leaving 8 bases of the junction unmatched.

The CDR3: CASHRNLSYNEQFF. DNA of the CDR3: TGTGCCAGCCACAGGAACCTCTCCTACAATGAGCAGTTCTTC. This chain links TRBV18 with TRBJ2-1; possibly TRBD1 for D (5 bases). With 8 bases removed from V and 0 bases from J, the gap between germline ends came to 11 bases. The V gene's germline CDR1 is KGHSH and CDR2 LQKENI. CDR3 length equals 14 residues.

Notes on this clonotype: The missing conserved phenylalanine or tryptophan at the end of this CDR3 makes a read error likely. The chain uses TRBV11-2 and TRBJ1-2; D call uncertain. Trimming cost V 5 bases and J 4 bases, with 14 bases left between them. From germline, CDR1 is SGHAT and CDR2 FQNNGV. The CDR3 is 14 residues long. The CDR3 DNA follows: TGTGCCAGCAGCCCTCGGCCAGGCTTCTATGGCTACACCTGC. It translates to CASSPRPGFYGYTC.

The chain uses TRBV7-9 and TRBJ2-5, with D unresolved. Germline V gene lookup returns CDR1 SEHNR and CDR2 FQNEAQ (reference sequence). The CDR3 spans 13 residues. Trimming cost V 4 bases and J 2 bases, with 8 bases left between them. The CDR3 is CASSSLHQETQYF. DNA for the CDR3: TGTGCCAGCAGCTCTTTACATCAAGAGACCCAGTACTTC.